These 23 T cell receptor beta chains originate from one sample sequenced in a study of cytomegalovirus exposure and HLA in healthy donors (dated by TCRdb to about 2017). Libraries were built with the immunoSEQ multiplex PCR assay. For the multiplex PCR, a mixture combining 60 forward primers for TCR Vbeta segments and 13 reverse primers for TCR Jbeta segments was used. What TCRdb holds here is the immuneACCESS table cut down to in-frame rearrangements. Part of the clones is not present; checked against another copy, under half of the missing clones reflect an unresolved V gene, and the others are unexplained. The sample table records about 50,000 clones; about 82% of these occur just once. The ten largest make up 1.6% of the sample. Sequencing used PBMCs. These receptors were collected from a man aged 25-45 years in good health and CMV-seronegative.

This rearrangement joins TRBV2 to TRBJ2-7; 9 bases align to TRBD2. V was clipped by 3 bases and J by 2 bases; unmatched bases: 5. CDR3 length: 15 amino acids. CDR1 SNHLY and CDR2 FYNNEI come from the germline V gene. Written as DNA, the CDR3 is TGTGCCAGCAGTGACGGGCTAGCGGGGACCTACGAGCAGTACTTC. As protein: CASSDGLAGTYEQYF.

The CDR3 here is CASSATRPYEQYF. CDR3 nucleotide sequence: TGCGCCAGCAGCGCAACCAGGCCCTACGAGCAGTACTTC. The rearrangement uses TRBV5-1 and TRBJ2-7; D uncertain. Trimming shortened V by 4 bases and J by 2 bases, and 10 bases separated the two germline ends. The CDR3 contains 13 residues. In germline, CDR1 is SGHRS, CDR2 YFSETQ.

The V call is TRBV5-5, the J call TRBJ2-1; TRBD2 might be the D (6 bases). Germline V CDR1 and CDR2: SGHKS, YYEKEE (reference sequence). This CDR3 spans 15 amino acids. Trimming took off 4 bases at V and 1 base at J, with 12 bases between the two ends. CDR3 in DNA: TGTGCCAGCAGCCTTGGGACTGGTTCCTACAATGAGCAGTTCTTC. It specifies CASSLGTGSYNEQFF.

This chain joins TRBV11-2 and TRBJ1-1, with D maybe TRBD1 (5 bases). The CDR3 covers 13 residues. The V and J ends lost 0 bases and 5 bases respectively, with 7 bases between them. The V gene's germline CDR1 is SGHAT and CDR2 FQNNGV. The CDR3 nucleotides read TGTGCCAGCAGCTTAGAGGGGCGGACTGAAGCTTTCTTT. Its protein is CASSLEGRTEAFF.

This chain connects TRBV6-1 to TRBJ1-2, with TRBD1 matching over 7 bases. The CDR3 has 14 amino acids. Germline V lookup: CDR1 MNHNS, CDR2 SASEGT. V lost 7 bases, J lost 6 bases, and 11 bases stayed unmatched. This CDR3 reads CASTLGTTGNGYTF. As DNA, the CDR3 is TGTGCCAGCACCCTGGGGACGACAGGGAATGGCTACACCTTC.

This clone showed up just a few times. DNA for the CDR3: TGTGCCTGTTGGTCGGGAGGCTACACCTTC. Its protein product is CACWSGGYTF. The gene calls are TRBV30 and TRBJ1-2; the D is unclear. The CDR3 covers 10 residues. Germline loops: CDR1 GTSNPN, CDR2 SVGIG (reference sequence). Between the trimmed V and J ends, which lost 6 bases and 8 bases, there was a span of 10 bases.

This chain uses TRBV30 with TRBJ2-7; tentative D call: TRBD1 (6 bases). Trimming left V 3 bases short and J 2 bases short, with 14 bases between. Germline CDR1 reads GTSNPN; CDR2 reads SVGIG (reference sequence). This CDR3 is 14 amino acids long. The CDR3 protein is CAWSTDSLPYEQYF. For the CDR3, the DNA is TGTGCCTGGAGCACGGACAGCTTGCCCTACGAGCAGTACTTC.

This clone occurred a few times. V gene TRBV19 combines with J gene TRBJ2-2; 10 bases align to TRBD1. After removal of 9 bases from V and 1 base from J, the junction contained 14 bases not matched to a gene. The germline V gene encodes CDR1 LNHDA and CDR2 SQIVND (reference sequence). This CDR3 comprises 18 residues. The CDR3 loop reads CARPSGTGDIRNTGELFF. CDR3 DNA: TGTGCCAGACCATCCGGGACAGGGGATATTAGGAACACCGGGGAGCTGTTTTTT.

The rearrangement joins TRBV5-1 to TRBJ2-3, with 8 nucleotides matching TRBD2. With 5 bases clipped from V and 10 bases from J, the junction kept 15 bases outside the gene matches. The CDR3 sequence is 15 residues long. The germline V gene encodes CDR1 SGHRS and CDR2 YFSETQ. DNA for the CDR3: TGCGCCAGCAGAGGGGAGCGGGTAGCGGGGTACGCGCAGTATTTT. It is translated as CASRGERVAGYAQYF.

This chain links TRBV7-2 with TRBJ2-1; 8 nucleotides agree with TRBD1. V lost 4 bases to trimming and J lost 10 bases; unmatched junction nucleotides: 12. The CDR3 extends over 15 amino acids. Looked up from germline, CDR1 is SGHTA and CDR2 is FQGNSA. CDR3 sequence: CASSSSTGQGQEQFF. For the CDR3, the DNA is TGTGCCAGCAGCTCGAGTACCGGACAGGGACAGGAGCAGTTCTTC.

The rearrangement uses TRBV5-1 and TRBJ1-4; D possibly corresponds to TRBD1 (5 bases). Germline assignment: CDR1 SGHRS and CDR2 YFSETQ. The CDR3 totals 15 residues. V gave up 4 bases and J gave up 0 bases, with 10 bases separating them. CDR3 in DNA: TGCGCCAGCAGCCCAGGGATTACAACTAATGAAAAACTGTTTTTT. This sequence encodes CASSPGITTNEKLFF.

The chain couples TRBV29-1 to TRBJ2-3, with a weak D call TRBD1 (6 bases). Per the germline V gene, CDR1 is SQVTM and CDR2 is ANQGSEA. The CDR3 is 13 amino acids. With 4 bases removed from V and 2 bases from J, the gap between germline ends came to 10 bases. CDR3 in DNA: TGCAGCGTTGCGACAGGCCACACAGATACGCAGTATTTT. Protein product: CSVATGHTDTQYF.

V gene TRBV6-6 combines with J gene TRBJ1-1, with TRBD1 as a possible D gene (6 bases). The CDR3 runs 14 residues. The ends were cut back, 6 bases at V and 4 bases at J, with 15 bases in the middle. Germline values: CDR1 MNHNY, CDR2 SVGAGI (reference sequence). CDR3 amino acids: CASSPGQISTEAFF. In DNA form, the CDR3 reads TGTGCCAGCAGCCCCGGACAGATTTCCACTGAAGCTTTCTTT.

The CDR3 sequence: CASSLGTGVKTQYF. The CDR3, as DNA: TGTGCCAGCAGCTTAGGAACAGGGGTGAAGACCCAGTACTTC. The V and J genes are TRBV11-3 and TRBJ2-5; TRBD1 agrees at 7 bases. CDR1 is SGHNT, CDR2 YENEEA, per germline. The J segment lost 6 bases and the V segment lost 1 base, leaving 5 bases of the junction unmatched. The CDR3 has 14 residues.

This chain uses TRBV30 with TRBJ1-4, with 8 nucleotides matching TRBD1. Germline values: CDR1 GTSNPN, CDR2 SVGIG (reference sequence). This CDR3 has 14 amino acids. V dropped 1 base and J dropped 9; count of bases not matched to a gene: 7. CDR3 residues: CAWSASGTGQKLFF. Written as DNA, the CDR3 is TGTGCCTGGAGTGCATCCGGGACAGGTCAAAAACTGTTTTTT.

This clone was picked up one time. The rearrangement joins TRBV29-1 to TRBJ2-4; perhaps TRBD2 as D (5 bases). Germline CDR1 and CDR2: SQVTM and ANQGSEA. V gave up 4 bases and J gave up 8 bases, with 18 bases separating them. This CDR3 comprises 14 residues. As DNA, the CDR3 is TGCAGCGTTGCGGGGATCGTCGAAGGAGACATTCAGTACTTC. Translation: CSVAGIVEGDIQYF.

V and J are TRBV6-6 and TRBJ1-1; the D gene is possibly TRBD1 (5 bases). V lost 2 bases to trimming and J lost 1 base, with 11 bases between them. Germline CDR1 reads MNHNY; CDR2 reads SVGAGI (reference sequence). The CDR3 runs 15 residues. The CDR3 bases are TGTGCCAGCAGTTACGGGGACTTACAGAACACTGAAGCTTTCTTT. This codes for CASSYGDLQNTEAFF.

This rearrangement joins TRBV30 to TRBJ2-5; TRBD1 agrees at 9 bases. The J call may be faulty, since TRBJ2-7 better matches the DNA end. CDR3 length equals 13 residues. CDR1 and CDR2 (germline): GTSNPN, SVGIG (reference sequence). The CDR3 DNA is TGTGCCTGGATGCAGGGACAGGGTTACGAGCAGTACTTC. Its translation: CAWMQGQGYEQYF.

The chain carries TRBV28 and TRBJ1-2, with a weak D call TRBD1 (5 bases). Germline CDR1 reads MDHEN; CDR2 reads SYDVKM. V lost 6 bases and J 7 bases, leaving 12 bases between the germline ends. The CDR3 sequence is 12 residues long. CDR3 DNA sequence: TGTGCCAGCAGACGGGGGTATGGTGGCTACACCTTC. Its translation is CASRRGYGGYTF.

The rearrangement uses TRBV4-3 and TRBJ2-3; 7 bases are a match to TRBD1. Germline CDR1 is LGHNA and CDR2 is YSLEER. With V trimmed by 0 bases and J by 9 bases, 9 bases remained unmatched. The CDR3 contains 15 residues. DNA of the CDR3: TGCGCCAGCAGCCAAGATTGGACAGGAATAGACACGCAGTATTTT. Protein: CASSQDWTGIDTQYF.

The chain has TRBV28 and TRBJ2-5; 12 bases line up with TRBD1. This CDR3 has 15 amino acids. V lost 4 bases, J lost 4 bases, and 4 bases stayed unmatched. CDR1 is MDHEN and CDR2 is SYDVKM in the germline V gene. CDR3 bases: TGTGCCAGCAGTTGGGGGGACAGGGGGCTAGAGACCCAGTACTTC. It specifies CASSWGDRGLETQYF.

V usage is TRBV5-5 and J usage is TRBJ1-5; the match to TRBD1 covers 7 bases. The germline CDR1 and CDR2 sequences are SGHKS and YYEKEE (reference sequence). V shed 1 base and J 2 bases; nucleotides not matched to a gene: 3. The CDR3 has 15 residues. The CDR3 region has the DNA TGTGCCAGCAGCTTGTCAGGGGGAGGCAATCAGCCCCAGCATTTT. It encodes CASSLSGGGNQPQHF.

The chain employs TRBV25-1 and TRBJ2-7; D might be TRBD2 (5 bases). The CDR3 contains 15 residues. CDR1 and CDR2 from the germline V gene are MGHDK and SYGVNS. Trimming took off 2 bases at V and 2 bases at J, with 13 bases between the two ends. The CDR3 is CASSEGKEAAYEQYF. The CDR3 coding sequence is TGTGCCAGCAGTGAAGGTAAGGAGGCAGCCTACGAGCAGTACTTC.